This T cell receptor beta chain was identified in a study of regulatory T cells in long-lasting Graves disease. As for the study in general: The study enrolled newly diagnosed Graves' patients on antithyroid drugs under 3 months. Overall study findings and caveats: Owing to a sample size that was small, accuracy may have been reduced. Thyroid tissue went unexamined; only peripheral blood was analyzed.

The authors built TCR beta libraries using iRepertoire HTBI primers and Arm-PCR of CDR3 regions. Using its own MiXCR run on the multiplex PCR reads, TCRdb lists one record per CDR3 protein. There are 300,000 to 400,000 distinct CDR3 sequences in the sample; roughly a sixth occur only once, and about a fifth lies in the top ten. The sample's time point: newly diagnosed GD, antithyroid drugs for less than 3 months. Making the TCR library involved RNA that had been extracted from PBMCs. The germline V gene encodes CDR1 SQVTM and CDR2 ANQGSEA. This CDR3 is built from 18 residues. The V gene end was trimmed by 0 bases and the J gene end by 4 bases; junction bases not matched to a gene: 14. A remark on this clonotype: What it binds is not known.

The sample was peripheral blood mononuclear cells (PBMCs), taken at new diagnosis, from a patient treated with antithyroid drugs. The chain combines TRBV29-1 with TRBJ2-7, with 11 nucleotides matching TRBD2. The TCR sequence derives from a female donor with Graves disease. The CDR3 nucleotides are TGCAGCGTTGAAGATCTGGGGCTAGCGGGAGGCCGATCTTACGAGCAGTACTTC. Residues: CSVEDLGLAGGRSYEQYF.